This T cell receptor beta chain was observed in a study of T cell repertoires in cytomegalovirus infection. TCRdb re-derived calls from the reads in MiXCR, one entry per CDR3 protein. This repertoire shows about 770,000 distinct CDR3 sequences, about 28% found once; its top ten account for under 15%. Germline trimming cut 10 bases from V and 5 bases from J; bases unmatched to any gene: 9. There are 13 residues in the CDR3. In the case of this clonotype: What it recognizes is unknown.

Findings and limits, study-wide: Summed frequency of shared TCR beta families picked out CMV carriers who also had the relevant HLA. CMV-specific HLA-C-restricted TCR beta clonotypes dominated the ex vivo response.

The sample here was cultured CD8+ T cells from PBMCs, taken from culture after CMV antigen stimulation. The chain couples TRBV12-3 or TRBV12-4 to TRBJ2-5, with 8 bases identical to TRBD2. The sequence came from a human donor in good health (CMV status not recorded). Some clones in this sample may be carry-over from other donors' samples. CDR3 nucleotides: TGTGCCACTAAACTAGCGGCTCTTGAGACCCAGTACTTC. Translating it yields CATKLAALETQYF.